The source of this T cell receptor beta chain is a study of tissue T cells after allogeneic stem cell transplantation. Per the germline V gene, CDR1 is LGHNA and CDR2 is YNLKQL (reference sequence). V shed 4 bases and J 2 bases; nucleotides not matched to a gene: 6. The CDR3 length is 16 residues. Time point described: mouse harvest day 7 after allogeneic transplant. Tail vein injection delivered 10^7 T-cell-depleted bone marrow cells and 10^6 splenic CD5+ T cells. Turning to this clone: Gene names refer to mouse genes. The read is 1 residue too short to cover the CDR3 end, so that end is filled in from the germline J gene.

The data were produced by immunoSEQ multiplex PCR, yet TCRdb's version contains in-frame clones alone and is incomplete. The repertoire holds about 8,700 clones, with approximately 47% as singletons. The chain links TRBV5 to TRBJ2-5; TRBD2 matches 10 bases. The sequence was collected from a female BALB/c mouse given C57BL/6 T cells with graft-versus-host disease after an allogeneic hematopoietic cell transplant. Input material: skin. The CDR3 sequence is CASSPRLGGGQDTQYF. The sequenced part of the CDR3 DNA is TGTGCCAGCAGCCCTCGACTGGGGGGCGGCCAAGACACCCAGTAC.